Following are 5 T cell receptor beta chains from one sample sequenced in a study of PD-L1 blockade in urothelial cancer. This table comes from immunoSEQ multiplex PCR, and its TCRdb copy is limited to in-frame clones, with some not included. This sample carries about 49,000 clones, around 90% of them seen once, and the ten largest clones take less than 10%. The material sequenced was PBMCs, taken around atezolizumab (anti-PD-L1) treatment. The receptors originated from a man aged 55 to 69 with urothelial cancer.

This chain's CDR3 is CASSYSEISGNTIYF. The DNA of the CDR3 is TGTGCCAGCAGTTACTCTGAGATCTCTGGAAACACCATATATTTT. The rearrangement joins TRBV6-7 to TRBJ1-3; D is unresolved. TRBV6-7 falls under the ORF class, with uncertain function. The ends were cut back, 0 bases at V and 0 bases at J, with 6 bases in the middle. The CDR3 length is 15 residues.

V and J are TRBV30 and TRBJ1-5; D may be TRBD1 (6 bases). Germline V gene sequence: CDR1 GTSNPN, CDR2 SVGIG (reference sequence). The CDR3 is 12 amino acids. The V end was cut by 0 bases, the J end by 9 bases, with 9 bases between. CDR3 in amino acids: CAWSVQGRPQHF. The DNA of the CDR3 is TGTGCCTGGAGTGTACAGGGACGGCCCCAGCATTTT.

The gene calls are TRBV4-2 and TRBJ1-6; maybe TRBD1 (6 bases). This CDR3 spans 16 amino acids. In germline, CDR1 is LGHNA, CDR2 YNFKEQ. The V end was cut by 0 bases, the J end by 10 bases, with 16 bases between. CDR3 amino acids: CASSQEAAGVYSPLHF. The CDR3 DNA reads as TGTGCCAGCAGCCAAGAAGCGGCAGGGGTTTACTCACCCCTCCACTTT.

The chain combines TRBV14 with TRBJ1-3, with 8 bases matching TRBD1. Germline CDR1 SGHDN, CDR2 FVKESK. The CDR3 is 16 residues long. The V gene end was trimmed by 2 bases and the J gene end by 0 bases; junction bases not matched to a gene: 3. The chain's CDR3 is CASSQRGTGSGNTIYF. The CDR3 nucleotides read TGTGCCAGCAGCCAAAGGGGGACAGGCTCTGGAAACACCATATATTTT. Filled out from reference TRBV14 and TRBJ1-3, the complete variable domain reads EAGVTQFPSHSVIEKGQTVTLRCDPISGHDNLYWYRRVMGKEIKFLLHFVKESKQDESGMPNNRFLAERTGGTYSTLKVQPAELEDSGVYFCASSQRGTGSGNTIYFGEGSWLTVV.

Here the CDR3 DNA reads TGTGCCAGCTCACCGCAAATGACAGGCTTCACAGATACGCAGTATTTT. Amino acid sequence: CASSPQMTGFTDTQYF. V gene TRBV18 combines with J gene TRBJ2-3, with a possible D match to TRBD1 (6 bases). CDR3 length: 16 amino acids. Germline V gene data show CDR1 as KGHSH and CDR2 as LQKENI. V lost 3 bases, J lost 2 bases, and 15 bases lay in between.